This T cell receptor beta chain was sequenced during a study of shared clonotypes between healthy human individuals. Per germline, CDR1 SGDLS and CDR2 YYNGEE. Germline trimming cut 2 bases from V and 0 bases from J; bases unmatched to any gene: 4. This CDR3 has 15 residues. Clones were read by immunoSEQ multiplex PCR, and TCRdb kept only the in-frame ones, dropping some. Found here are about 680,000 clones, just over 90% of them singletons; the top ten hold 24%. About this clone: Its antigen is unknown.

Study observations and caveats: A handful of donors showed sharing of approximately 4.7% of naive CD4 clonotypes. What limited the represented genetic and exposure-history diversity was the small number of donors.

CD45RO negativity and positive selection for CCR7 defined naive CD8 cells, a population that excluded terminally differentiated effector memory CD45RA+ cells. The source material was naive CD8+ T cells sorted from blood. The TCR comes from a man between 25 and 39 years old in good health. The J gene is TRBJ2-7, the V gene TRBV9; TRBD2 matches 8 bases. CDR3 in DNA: TGTGCCAGCAGCGTTAGCGGGGCCTCCTCCTACGAGCAGTACTTC. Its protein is CASSVSGASSYEQYF. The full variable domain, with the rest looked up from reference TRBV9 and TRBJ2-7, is DSGVTQTPKHLITATGQRVTLRCSPRSGDLSVYWYQQSLDQGLQFLIQYYNGEERAKGNILERFSAQQFPDLHSELNLSSLELGDSALYFCASSVSGASSYEQYFGPGTRLTVT.